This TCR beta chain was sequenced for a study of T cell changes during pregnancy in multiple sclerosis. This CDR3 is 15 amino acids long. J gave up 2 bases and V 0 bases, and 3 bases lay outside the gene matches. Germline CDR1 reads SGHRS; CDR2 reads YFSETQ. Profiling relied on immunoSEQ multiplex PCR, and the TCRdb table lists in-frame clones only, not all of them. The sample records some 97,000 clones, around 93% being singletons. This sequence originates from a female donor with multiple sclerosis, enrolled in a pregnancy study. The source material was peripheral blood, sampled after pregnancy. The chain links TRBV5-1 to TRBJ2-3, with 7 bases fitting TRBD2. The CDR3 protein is CASSLGGTTTDTQYF. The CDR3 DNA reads TGCGCCAGCAGCTTGGGCGGGACTACCACAGATACGCAGTATTTT. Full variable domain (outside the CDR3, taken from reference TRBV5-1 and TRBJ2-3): KAGVTQTPRYLIKTRGQQVTLSCSPISGHRSVSWYQQTPGQGLQFLFEYFSETQRNKGNFPGRFSGRQFSNSRSEMNVSTLELGDSALYLCASSLGGTTTDTQYFGPGTRLTVL.